Listed below are T cell receptor beta chains from one sample, sequenced in a study of identical twins. TCRdb re-analysed the 5' RACE reads in MiXCR, keeping a single row per CDR3 protein. The sample contains 690,000 or so distinct CDR3 sequences, 8.6% of which appear only once. These data were also reused for a study on yellow fever vaccine responses in identical twins.

Sequences were obtained from PBMCs. All receptors derive from a woman aged 18 to 35 in good health. Both conserved end residues are part of each CDR3. The D gene is left open where the match is weak. Rows give clone size only sometimes, using once, few, many, or a class for an expanded clone.

J gene: TRBJ2-7
D gene: NA
V gene: TRBV27
clone size: NA
CDR3 DNA: TGTGCCAGCAGTTTAAGCAGCAACCTCGCCTACGAGCAGTACTTC
CDR3 protein: CASSLSSNLAYEQYF

J gene: TRBJ2-3
D gene: NA
V gene: TRBV20-1
clone size: NA
CDR3 DNA: TGCAGTGCTAGAGACCCCCGGCGGGCAGATACGCAGTATTTT
CDR3 protein: CSARDPRRADTQYF

J gene: TRBJ2-7
D gene: TRBD2
V gene: TRBV11-2
clone size: few
CDR3 DNA: TGTGCCAGCAGCTTAGATTGGACTAGCGGGGAGCAGTACTTC
CDR3 protein: CASSLDWTSGEQYF

J gene: TRBJ2-3
D gene: TRBD1
V gene: TRBV15
clone size: NA
CDR3 DNA: TGTGCCACCAGCAGTCGAGGAGGACAGGGGGTCGGAGATACGCAGTATTTT
CDR3 protein: CATSSRGGQGVGDTQYF

J gene: TRBJ1-2
D gene: NA
V gene: TRBV3-1
clone size: NA
CDR3 DNA: TGTGCCAGCAGCCAAGGGCAATTTCCTAACTATGGCTACACCTTC
CDR3 protein: CASSQGQFPNYGYTF

J gene: TRBJ2-7
D gene: NA
V gene: TRBV6-1
clone size: few
CDR3 DNA: TGTGCCAGCTTGCTGATTTACGAGCAGTACTTC
CDR3 protein: CASLLIYEQYF

J gene: TRBJ2-4
D gene: NA
V gene: TRBV12-3/TRBV12-4
clone size: NA
CDR3 DNA: TGTGCCAGCAGTTTGGGGGGTAGCAACCCCATTCAGTACTTC
CDR3 protein: CASSLGGSNPIQYF

J gene: TRBJ2-7
D gene: TRBD2
V gene: TRBV6-2/TRBV6-3
clone size: many
CDR3 DNA: TGTGCCAGCAGTTACTCGAAGGTTGGACTAGCGGGGGCCTACGAGCAGTACTTC
CDR3 protein: CASSYSKVGLAGAYEQYF

J gene: TRBJ2-7
D gene: TRBD1
V gene: TRBV3-1
clone size: few
CDR3 DNA: TGTGCCAGCAGCCGACAGGGCCTATCCTACGAGCAGTACTTC
CDR3 protein: CASSRQGLSYEQYF

J gene: TRBJ2-7
D gene: TRBD1
V gene: TRBV6-2/TRBV6-3
clone size: few
CDR3 DNA: TGTGCCAGCAGCAATCGACAGGGCTACGAGCAGTACTTC
CDR3 protein: CASSNRQGYEQYF

J gene: TRBJ1-4
D gene: NA
V gene: TRBV15
clone size: many
CDR3 DNA: TGTGCCACCAGCAGATCCCGGGACATCGGGGTTGAAAAACTGTTTTTT
CDR3 protein: CATSRSRDIGVEKLFF

J gene: TRBJ2-2
D gene: NA
V gene: TRBV5-1
clone size: many
CDR3 DNA: TGTGCCAGCAGCTTGGGACTGAACACCGGGGAGCTGTTTTTT
CDR3 protein: CASSLGLNTGELFF

J gene: TRBJ2-7
D gene: NA
V gene: TRBV4-1
clone size: few
CDR3 DNA: TGCGCCAGCAGCCAGGGGCCCCCGGCCTACGAGCAGTACTTC
CDR3 protein: CASSQGPPAYEQYF

J gene: TRBJ2-1
D gene: NA
V gene: TRBV4-3
clone size: few
CDR3 DNA: TGCGCCAGCAGCCAAGAATGGGGGGACGATGAGCAGTTCTTC
CDR3 protein: CASSQEWGDDEQFF

J gene: TRBJ1-1
D gene: TRBD1
V gene: TRBV7-2
clone size: NA
CDR3 DNA: TGTGCCAGCAGCTCCGGGACAGGGGTCACGAACACTGAAGCTTTCTTT
CDR3 protein: CASSSGTGVTNTEAFF

J gene: TRBJ1-1
D gene: TRBD1
V gene: TRBV2
clone size: NA
CDR3 DNA: TGTGCCAGCAGTGACGGGCGGACAGGGGGCACTGAAGCTTTCTTT
CDR3 protein: CASSDGRTGGTEAFF

J gene: TRBJ2-7
D gene: TRBD1
V gene: TRBV5-1
clone size: few
CDR3 DNA: TGCGCCAGCCGCTGGACGGTCGACAGGGTGTACGAGCAGTACTTC
CDR3 protein: CASRWTVDRVYEQYF

J gene: TRBJ1-1
D gene: NA
V gene: TRBV7-9
clone size: few
CDR3 DNA: TGTGCCAGCAGCCTAGTTAAGCAGGGCTCTGAAGCTTTCTTT
CDR3 protein: CASSLVKQGSEAFF

J gene: TRBJ2-7
D gene: TRBD1
V gene: TRBV20-1
clone size: many
CDR3 DNA: TGCAGTGCTAGGGCGAGACAGGGGAGCTACGAGCAGTACTTC
CDR3 protein: CSARARQGSYEQYF

J gene: TRBJ2-7
D gene: NA
V gene: TRBV28
clone size: NA
CDR3 DNA: TGTGCCAGCAGTTCCGGAAACGACGAGCAGTACTTC
CDR3 protein: CASSSGNDEQYF

J gene: TRBJ2-7
D gene: NA
V gene: TRBV24-1
clone size: few
CDR3 DNA: TGTGCCACCAGTGCTCGGGGCCACGAGCAGTACTTC
CDR3 protein: CATSARGHEQYF

J gene: TRBJ2-2
D gene: TRBD2
V gene: TRBV7-2
clone size: NA
CDR3 DNA: TGTGCCGGGACTAGCGGGGACACCGGGGAGCTGTTTTTT
CDR3 protein: CAGTSGDTGELFF

J gene: TRBJ1-5
D gene: NA
V gene: TRBV9
clone size: few
CDR3 DNA: TGTGCCAGCAGCGTACAGGGCGGGGATCAGCCCCAGCATTTT
CDR3 protein: CASSVQGGDQPQHF

J gene: TRBJ2-1
D gene: TRBD2
V gene: TRBV3-1
clone size: NA
CDR3 DNA: TGTGCCTGCTGCCAAAGTCCCGTCGGGACTAGCGGGGGTAATGAGCAGTTCTTC
CDR3 protein: CACCQSPVGTSGGNEQFF

J gene: TRBJ2-7
D gene: TRBD1
V gene: TRBV6-4
clone size: few
CDR3 DNA: TGTGCCAGCAGTGAGTTACCGGGACAGGGGGGTTGTGGCAACGAGCAGTACTTC
CDR3 protein: CASSELPGQGGCGNEQYF

J gene: TRBJ1-2
D gene: TRBD1
V gene: TRBV12-3/TRBV12-4
clone size: NA
CDR3 DNA: TGTGCCAGCAGCCCATTCAGGGACAGGGGACTCGGCTACACCTTC
CDR3 protein: CASSPFRDRGLGYTF

J gene: TRBJ2-7
D gene: NA
V gene: TRBV29-1
clone size: few
CDR3 DNA: TGCAGCGTTTTGGGAGTCTACGAGCAGTACTTC
CDR3 protein: CSVLGVYEQYF

J gene: TRBJ2-7
D gene: NA
V gene: TRBV29-1
clone size: few
CDR3 DNA: TGCAGCGCCTGGCCCCCAGGGGGGAATGAGCAGTACTTC
CDR3 protein: CSAWPPGGNEQYF

J gene: TRBJ2-5
D gene: TRBD1
V gene: TRBV24-1
clone size: few
CDR3 DNA: TGTGCCACCAGTGACCCCGACAGGGGGGGAGAGACCCAGTACTTC
CDR3 protein: CATSDPDRGGETQYF

J gene: TRBJ2-3
D gene: TRBD2
V gene: TRBV4-2
clone size: NA
CDR3 DNA: TGTGCCAGCAGCCAGGCGACTAGCGGCTCAGATACGCAGTATTTT
CDR3 protein: CASSQATSGSDTQYF

J gene: TRBJ2-3
D gene: NA
V gene: TRBV5-1
clone size: NA
CDR3 DNA: TGCGCCAGCAGCCCAATACGGGGGACGCAGTATTTT
CDR3 protein: CASSPIRGTQYF

J gene: TRBJ1-4
D gene: NA
V gene: TRBV20-1
clone size: few
CDR3 DNA: TGCAGTGCTAGAAGTGGGTTTAATGAAAAACTGTTTTTT
CDR3 protein: CSARSGFNEKLFF

J gene: TRBJ1-1
D gene: TRBD1
V gene: TRBV4-2
clone size: many
CDR3 DNA: TGTGCCAGCAGCCAGGGGACAGGGAGGAATGAAGCTTTCTTT
CDR3 protein: CASSQGTGRNEAFF

J gene: TRBJ2-1
D gene: TRBD2
V gene: TRBV3-1
clone size: few
CDR3 DNA: TGTGCCAGCAGCCCGAGACGGACTAGCGGCTACAATGAGCAGTTCTTC
CDR3 protein: CASSPRRTSGYNEQFF

J gene: TRBJ2-3
D gene: TRBD2
V gene: TRBV11-2
clone size: few
CDR3 DNA: TGTGCCAGCAGCTCTAGAGCGGGAGTGGGAGATACGCAGTATTTT
CDR3 protein: CASSSRAGVGDTQYF

J gene: TRBJ2-7
D gene: NA
V gene: TRBV7-4
clone size: NA
CDR3 DNA: TGTGCCAGCAGCGCGGATGGGCAGGGAGGTGGCTCCTACGAGCAGTACTTC
CDR3 protein: CASSADGQGGGSYEQYF

J gene: TRBJ2-5
D gene: NA
V gene: TRBV5-1
clone size: NA
CDR3 DNA: TGCGCCAGCAGCTGGGCAGGAGCCTTTCAAGAGACCCAGTACTTC
CDR3 protein: CASSWAGAFQETQYF

J gene: TRBJ2-3
D gene: NA
V gene: TRBV7-9
clone size: NA
CDR3 DNA: TGTGCCAGCAGCCCCGGGACCCTAGGCCCAGATACGCAGTATTTT
CDR3 protein: CASSPGTLGPDTQYF

J gene: TRBJ2-4
D gene: NA
V gene: TRBV4-2
clone size: many
CDR3 DNA: TGTGCCAGCAGCCAAGATTGGAGGGGCATTCAGTACTTC
CDR3 protein: CASSQDWRGIQYF

J gene: TRBJ2-7
D gene: TRBD2
V gene: TRBV2
clone size: few
CDR3 DNA: TGTGCCAGCGAGCGGGAGTACCCGGACGAGCAGTACTTC
CDR3 protein: CASEREYPDEQYF

J gene: TRBJ2-3
D gene: NA
V gene: TRBV5-1
clone size: many
CDR3 DNA: TGCGCCAGCAGCTTGTACTCGATTCGGACAGATACGCAGTATTTT
CDR3 protein: CASSLYSIRTDTQYF

J gene: TRBJ1-2
D gene: NA
V gene: TRBV29-1
clone size: NA
CDR3 DNA: TGCAGCGTTGAAAGCGGGGGGATTTATGGCTACACCTTC
CDR3 protein: CSVESGGIYGYTF

J gene: TRBJ2-7
D gene: NA
V gene: TRBV21-1
clone size: NA
CDR3 DNA: TGTGCCAGCAGCAAGGTCGGTCTAGCGGGGGGTGTAAGCTCCTACGAGCAGTACTTC
CDR3 protein: CASSKVGLAGGVSSYEQYF

J gene: TRBJ2-7
D gene: TRBD2
V gene: TRBV5-1
clone size: few
CDR3 DNA: TGCGCCAGCAGCTTACTAGCGGGAGACCACGAGCAGTACTTC
CDR3 protein: CASSLLAGDHEQYF

J gene: TRBJ2-2
D gene: NA
V gene: TRBV7-8
clone size: NA
CDR3 DNA: TGTGCCAGCAGCTTTCGGAGCCTGGGTCAACCGAACACCGGGGAGCTGTTTTTT
CDR3 protein: CASSFRSLGQPNTGELFF

J gene: TRBJ2-1
D gene: NA
V gene: TRBV20-1
clone size: few
CDR3 DNA: TGCAGTGCTAGAACGGTTAGCTCCTACAATGAGCAGTTCTTC
CDR3 protein: CSARTVSSYNEQFF

J gene: TRBJ2-5
D gene: NA
V gene: TRBV9
clone size: many
CDR3 DNA: TGTGCCAGCAGCGTAGTCCCAGGAAAAGTACAGACCCAGTACTTC
CDR3 protein: CASSVVPGKVQTQYF

J gene: TRBJ2-1
D gene: TRBD1
V gene: TRBV28
clone size: NA
CDR3 DNA: TGTGCCAGCCGAAAGACAGGGACCAATGAGCAGTTCTTC
CDR3 protein: CASRKTGTNEQFF

J gene: TRBJ2-2
D gene: NA
V gene: TRBV2
clone size: NA
CDR3 DNA: TGTGCCAGCAGAACGGGGGGCCCGAACACCGGGGAGCTGTTTTTT
CDR3 protein: CASRTGGPNTGELFF

J gene: TRBJ2-7
D gene: NA
V gene: TRBV18
clone size: few
CDR3 DNA: TGTGCCAGCTCACCCTCCGTGAAGACACCCCGGGGGGCAGAGCAGTACTTC
CDR3 protein: CASSPSVKTPRGAEQYF

J gene: TRBJ2-5
D gene: NA
V gene: TRBV7-2
clone size: few
CDR3 DNA: TGTGCCAGCAGCTTAGAAGCCAGCCAAGAGACCCAGTACTTC
CDR3 protein: CASSLEASQETQYF

J gene: TRBJ1-4
D gene: NA
V gene: TRBV30
clone size: few
CDR3 DNA: TGTGCCTGGAGTGTATCGCAGGCCTTGTCAGAAAAACTGTTTTTT
CDR3 protein: CAWSVSQALSEKLFF